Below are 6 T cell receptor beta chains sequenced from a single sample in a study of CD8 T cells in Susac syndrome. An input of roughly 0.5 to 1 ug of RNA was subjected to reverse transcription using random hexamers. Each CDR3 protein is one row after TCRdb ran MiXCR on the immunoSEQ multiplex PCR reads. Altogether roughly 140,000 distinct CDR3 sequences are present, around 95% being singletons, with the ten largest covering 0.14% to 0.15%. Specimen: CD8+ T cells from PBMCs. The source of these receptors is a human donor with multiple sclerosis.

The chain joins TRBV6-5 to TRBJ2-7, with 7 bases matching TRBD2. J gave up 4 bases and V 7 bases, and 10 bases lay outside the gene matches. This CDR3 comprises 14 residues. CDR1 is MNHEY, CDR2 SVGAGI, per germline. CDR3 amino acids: CASTPGPGRYEQYF. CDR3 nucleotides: TGTGCCAGCACCCCGGGACCCGGGAGGTACGAGCAGTACTTC.

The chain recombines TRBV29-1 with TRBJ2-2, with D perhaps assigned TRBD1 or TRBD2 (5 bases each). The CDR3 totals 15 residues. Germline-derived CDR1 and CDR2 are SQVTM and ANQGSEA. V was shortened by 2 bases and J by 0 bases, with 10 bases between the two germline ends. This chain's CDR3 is CSVEFGAANTGELFF. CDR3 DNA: TGCAGCGTTGAATTCGGGGCAGCGAACACCGGGGAGCTGTTTTTT.

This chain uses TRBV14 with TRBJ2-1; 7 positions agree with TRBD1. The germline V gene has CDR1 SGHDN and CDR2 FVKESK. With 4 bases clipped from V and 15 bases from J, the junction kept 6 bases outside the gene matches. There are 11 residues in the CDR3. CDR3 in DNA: TGTGCCAGCAGCCCAGGAACAGGGGTGTTCTTC. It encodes CASSPGTGVFF.

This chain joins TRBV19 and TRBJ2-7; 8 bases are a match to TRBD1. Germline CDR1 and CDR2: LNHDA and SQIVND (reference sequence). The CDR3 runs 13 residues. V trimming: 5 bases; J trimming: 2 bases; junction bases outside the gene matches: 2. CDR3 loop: CASSPGQAYEQYV. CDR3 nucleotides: TGTGCCAGTAGTCCGGGACAGGCCTACGAGCAGTACGTC.

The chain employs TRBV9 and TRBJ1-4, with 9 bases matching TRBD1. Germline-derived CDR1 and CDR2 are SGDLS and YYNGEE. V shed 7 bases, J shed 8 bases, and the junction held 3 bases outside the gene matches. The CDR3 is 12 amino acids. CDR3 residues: CASGQGKEKLFF. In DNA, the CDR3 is TGTGCCAGCGGACAGGGGAAAGAAAAACTGTTTTTT. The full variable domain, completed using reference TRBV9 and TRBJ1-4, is DSGVTQTPKHLITATGQRVTLRCSPRSGDLSVYWYQQSLDQGLQFLIQYYNGEERAKGNILERFSAQQFPDLHSELNLSSLELGDSALYFCASGQGKEKLFFGSGTQLSVL.

DNA for the CDR3: TGCAGTGCTAGATGGGGCTATTCTAGCACAGATACGCAGTATTTT. Encoded protein: CSARWGYSSTDTQYF. The gene calls are TRBV20-1 and TRBJ2-3, with a possible D match to TRBD1 (5 bases). Trimming removed 2 bases at V and 0 bases at J, with 12 bases between. There are 15 residues in the CDR3. CDR1 is DFQATT, CDR2 SNEGSKA, per germline (reference sequence).